One T cell receptor beta chain is described in this entry. This record comes from a study of blood T cell repertoires in COVID-19. Overall study context: T cells, B-cell-depleted T cells, or PBMCs supplied cDNA or gDNA.

Per the original methods: Researchers report that nucleated cell counts were estimated from reference gene primer amplification. Generated by immunoSEQ multiplex PCR, the TCRdb table keeps only in-frame clones and is missing some. V, J and clone size are taken as reported in that table, and D and trimming were inferred from the DNA itself. The sample has some 200,000 clones; around 82% are singletons. The length of the CDR3 is 15 residues. CDR1 MNHEY and CDR2 SMNVEV come from the germline V gene (reference sequence). J gave up 2 bases and V 4 bases, and 8 bases lay outside the gene matches. The sequenced sample consisted of PBMCs or T cells enriched from blood (not recorded which). This rearrangement joins TRBV27 to TRBJ2-7, with TRBD1 matching 7 bases. The TCR sequence derives from a woman aged 55-70 years with acute COVID-19. The CDR3 DNA is TGTGCCAGCAGTTCGGTAGGGGACAGTACCTACGAGCAGTACGTC. Its protein product is CASSSVGDSTYEQYV.